The present T cell receptor beta chain was sequenced within a study of graft-versus-host responses after intestinal transplantation. The protocol was immunoSEQ multiplex PCR, while the TCRdb copy is restricted to in-frame clones and leaves out a portion. The data contain more than 80,000 clones, roughly four fifths of them singletons. Comments on this clone: Its antigen is as yet unknown.

Looked up from germline, CDR1 is LGHNA and CDR2 is YNFKEQ. The length of the CDR3 is 15 residues. V dropped 0 bases and J dropped 2 bases, with 9 bases sitting between them. This receptor was taken from a human donor who received an intestinal transplant. The rearrangement joins TRBV4-2 to TRBJ2-3; tentatively, D is TRBD2 (6 bases). The specimen was unstimulated CD8+ T cells sorted from spleen or lymph node cells, collected before intestinal transplant. CDR3: CASSQEAGLTDTQYF. The CDR3 bases are TGTGCCAGCAGCCAAGAAGCGGGTCTCACAGATACGCAGTATTTT.